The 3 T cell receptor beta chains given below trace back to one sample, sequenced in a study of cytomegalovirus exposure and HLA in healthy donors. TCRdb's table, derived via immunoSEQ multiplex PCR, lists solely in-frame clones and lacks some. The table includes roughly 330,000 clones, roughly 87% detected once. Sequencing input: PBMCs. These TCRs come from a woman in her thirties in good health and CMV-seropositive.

DNA for the CDR3: TGTGCCAGCAGCCAAGTATGGGGCGCGGACACCGGGGAGCTGTTTTTT. Translating gives CASSQVWGADTGELFF. V gene TRBV4-2 combines with J gene TRBJ2-2; a weak D match, TRBD1 (5 bases). V lost 1 base, J lost 3 bases, and 12 bases lay in between. Germline CDR1 LGHNA, CDR2 YNFKEQ. The CDR3 runs to 16 residues.

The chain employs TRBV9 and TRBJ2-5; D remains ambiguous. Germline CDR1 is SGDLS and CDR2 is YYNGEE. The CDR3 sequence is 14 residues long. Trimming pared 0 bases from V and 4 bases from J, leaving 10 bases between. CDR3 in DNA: TGTGCCAGCAGCGTAGACCCCCTCGGAGAGACCCAGTACTTC. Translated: CASSVDPLGETQYF.

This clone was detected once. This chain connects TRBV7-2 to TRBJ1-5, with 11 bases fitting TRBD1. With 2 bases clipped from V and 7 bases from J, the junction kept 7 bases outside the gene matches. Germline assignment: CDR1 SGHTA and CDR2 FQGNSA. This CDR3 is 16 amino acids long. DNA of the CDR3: TGTGCCAGCAGCTTAACCGGGACAGGGGGAAGACAGCCCCAGCATTTT. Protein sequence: CASSLTGTGGRQPQHF.